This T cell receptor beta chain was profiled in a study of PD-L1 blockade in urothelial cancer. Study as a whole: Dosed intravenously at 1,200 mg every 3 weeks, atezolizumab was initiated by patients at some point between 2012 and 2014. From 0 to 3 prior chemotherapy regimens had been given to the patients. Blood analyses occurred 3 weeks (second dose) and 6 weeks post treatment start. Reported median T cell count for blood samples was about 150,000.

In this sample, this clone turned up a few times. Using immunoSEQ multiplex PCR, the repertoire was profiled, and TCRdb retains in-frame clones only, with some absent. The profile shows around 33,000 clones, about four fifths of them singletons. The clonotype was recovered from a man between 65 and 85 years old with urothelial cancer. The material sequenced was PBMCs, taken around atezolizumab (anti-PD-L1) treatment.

The DNA for the CDR3 is TGTGCCAGCAGCCCGGGTCTGGGAGGGCGTGGCTACACCTTC. It yields the protein CASSPGLGGRGYTF. The V gene is TRBV5-6, the J gene TRBJ1-2, with D hard to call. The V and J ends lost 4 bases and 7 bases respectively, with 17 bases between them. CDR3 length: 14 residues. CDR1 and CDR2 from the germline V gene are SGHDT and YYEEEE.